These 13 T cell receptor beta chains were all obtained from the same sample, sequenced in a study of blood T cells in healthy people across ages. Then a second PCR, running roughly 6 to 12 cycles, was carried out with a sample-barcoded 5' primer and a J-beta primer mix. Using its own MiXCR run on the 5' RACE reads, TCRdb lists one record per CDR3 protein. The sample holds over a million distinct CDR3 sequences, around 55% seen once. The specimen sequenced was blood. These receptors were obtained from a man younger than 30 in good health.

This clonotype appeared a few times. J is TRBJ1-2 and V is TRBV12-3 or TRBV12-4, with D uncertain. V lost 5 bases, J lost 10 bases, and 20 bases lay in between. The CDR3 covers 14 residues. DNA for the CDR3: TGTGCCAGCAGTCCTGTGGTCCGGCCCAATGACTACACCTTC. Its protein product is CASSPVVRPNDYTF.

This rearrangement joins TRBV7-9 to TRBJ1-1; 7 bases are a match to TRBD1. The CDR3 consists of 16 residues. Trimming removed 2 bases from V and 7 bases from J; junction bases left unmatched: 13. Per the germline V gene, CDR1 is SEHNR and CDR2 is FQNEAQ (reference sequence). The CDR3 sequence: CASSLNWPGGLNEAFF. The CDR3 nucleotides are TGTGCCAGCAGCTTAAATTGGCCAGGGGGTCTAAATGAAGCTTTCTTT.

The chain couples TRBV28 to TRBJ2-1, with D maybe TRBD1 (6 bases). Germline-derived CDR1 and CDR2 are MDHEN and SYDVKM. The V end was cut by 3 bases, the J end by 9 bases, with 12 bases between. CDR3 length: 13 amino acids. This CDR3 reads CASSFLGGSEQFF. The CDR3 bases are TGTGCCAGCAGTTTTTTAGGGGGTAGTGAGCAGTTCTTC.

This clonotype was seen only a few times. The chain uses TRBV12-3 or TRBV12-4 and TRBJ1-5, with 8 bases matching TRBD1. This CDR3 has 14 residues. With 6 bases clipped from V and 1 base from J, the junction kept 2 bases outside the gene matches. The CDR3 loop reads CASSRDRSNQPQHF. The CDR3, as DNA: TGTGCCAGCAGCCGGGACAGGAGCAATCAGCCCCAGCATTTT.

V and J are TRBV4-1 and TRBJ2-5; D not certain. Germline loops: CDR1 MGHRA, CDR2 YSYEKL. The CDR3 sequence is 13 residues long. Trimming removed 3 bases at V and 0 bases at J, with 5 bases between. This CDR3 reads CASSHQYQETQYF. In nucleotides, the CDR3 is TGCGCCAGCAGCCACCAGTACCAAGAGACCCAGTACTTC.

The V call is TRBV29-1, the J call TRBJ2-1, with 8 bases that match TRBD2. CDR1 is SQVTM and CDR2 is ANQGSEA in the germline V gene. Unmatched junction bases numbered 4, after V lost 7 bases and J lost 5 bases. The CDR3 is 12 residues long. The CDR3 DNA reads as TGCAGCGCCCGGGGGGGACACAATGAGCAGTTCTTC. Translation gives CSARGGHNEQFF.

This chain joins TRBV7-9 and TRBJ1-4; D is unresolved. The V end was cut by 3 bases, the J end by 6 bases, with 5 bases between. The germline gives CDR1 SEHNR, CDR2 FQNEAQ (reference sequence). The CDR3 is made up of 12 amino acids. The CDR3 bases are TGTGCCAGCAGCTTTCTGGATGAAAAACTGTTTTTT. This sequence encodes CASSFLDEKLFF.

With respect to this clonotype: The junction does not match germline at one end; this may be a read error. The chain is built from TRBV10-3 and TRBJ2-7; 10 bases map to TRBD1. The CDR3 is 14 amino acids. Per germline, CDR1 ENHRY and CDR2 SYGVKD. The chain's CDR3 is CTISATGGLDEQYF. Written as DNA, the CDR3 is TGTACCATCAGTGCGACAGGGGGCTTGGACGAGCAGTACTTC.

On this clonotype itself: The junction does not match germline at one end; this may be a read error. This chain joins TRBV6-5 and TRBJ2-5, with 11 bases identical to TRBD1. With the DNA end fitting TRBJ2-7 better, the J assignment may be wrong. Germline V gene data show CDR1 as MNHEY and CDR2 as SVGAGI. This CDR3 region has 14 residues. The CDR3 region has the DNA TGTGGCAGCAGTTCGGCCGGGACAGGGGGCGAGCAGTACTTC. Translation gives CGSSSAGTGGEQYF.

This chain uses TRBV2 with TRBJ2-3; no definite D call. The V gene's germline CDR1 is SNHLY and CDR2 FYNNEI. Trimming stripped 2 bases from V and 6 bases from J, with 18 bases between. There are 16 residues in the CDR3. The CDR3 loop is CASSESAAPGGDTQYF. The CDR3 DNA reads TGTGCCAGCAGTGAATCGGCCGCGCCAGGTGGCGATACGCAGTATTTT.

The chain's CDR3 is CASSYFRPRGRSYTF. Written as DNA, the CDR3 is TGTGCCAGCAGTTACTTCCGACCCAGGGGGCGAAGCTACACCTTC. The chain is built from TRBV6-8 and TRBJ1-2; 8 nucleotides agree with TRBD1. Trimming at V came to 1 base and at J to 9 bases, leaving 10 bases not matched to a gene. The germline CDR1 and CDR2 sequences are MNHGY and SAAAGT. This CDR3 spans 15 amino acids.

This sequence joins TRBV4-2 and TRBJ1-5; D call uncertain. Germline V lookup: CDR1 LGHNA, CDR2 YNFKEQ. CDR3 length: 14 residues. V lost 2 bases and J 2 bases, leaving 7 bases between the germline ends. The CDR3 loop reads CASSQLVGNQPQHF. The CDR3 bases are TGTGCCAGCAGCCAACTGGTGGGCAATCAGCCCCAGCATTTT.

The V gene is TRBV7-9, the J gene TRBJ2-7; 11 bases match TRBD1. The V and J ends lost 2 bases and 7 bases, in that order; junction bases with no gene match: 10. The CDR3 extends over 16 amino acids. Germline CDR1 is SEHNR and CDR2 is FQNEAQ (reference sequence). CDR3 nucleotide sequence: TGTGCCAGCAGCTTACCCCCGGGACAGGGGGTATGGGAGCAGTACTTC. Translated: CASSLPPGQGVWEQYF.